A selection of T cell receptor beta chains follows, all from one sample in a study of T cell responses to AZD1222 COVID-19 vaccine. Assay: immunoSEQ multiplex PCR; the TCRdb copy retains only in-frame clones and omits some. The data contain tens of thousands of clones, 65% to 80% of them singletons. This material consisted of peripheral blood, taken on day 0 of MenACWY control vaccination. The source of these receptors is an adult in good health. The conserved cysteine and the conserved F or W are not part of the CDR3 here. Clone size, where shown, is once, few, many, or a class for clones that have expanded.

cdr3_aa clone_size v_call
ASSTWTSGRASWGTQY few TRBV5-4
ASRFTGLANQPQH NA TRBV7-2
ASPTGPNSPLH NA TRBV30
ASSLRQGAMVNTEAF NA TRBV28
ASSQTSAYNEQF NA TRBV5-4
ASSLPSGYGEQF NA TRBV28
ASSRNQGAYETQY NA TRBV5-5
ASTVGGNQPQH NA TRBV25-1
ASSTRTSGSGNEQF NA TRBV18
ASRPLWGYNSPLH NA TRBV11-2
ASSKSGVKYNEQF NA TRBV7-6
ASSSGLAGGTGELF NA TRBV5-1
ASSETGHHTGELF once TRBV2
ASQLNTEAF few TRBV19
ASSLDRRDRGRGYT NA TRBV11-2
ASSQAGGYGYT NA TRBV14
ASNPSVSTGYTGELF once TRBV9
ASSLEGTGRRV NA TRBV3-1/TRBV3-2
ASSLRTGGGNTEAF few TRBV3-1/TRBV3-2
AWSVPRLELAGGHNEQF NA TRBV30
ASRRAGPNTEAF NA TRBV27
ASSFTPDRFSDTQY NA TRBV5-1
ASSQDSFRQGQPQH few TRBV3-1/TRBV3-2
ASSGGAVRWNTEAF NA TRBV7-9
ASSQESGGRTDTQY NA TRBV4-2
ASTRSPIYGYT NA TRBV2
ASSLEGLGYNEQF NA TRBV5-8
ASSILGQGRRETQY NA TRBV19
ASSSRNTGELF few TRBV18
ASSRPGRVWNGYT few TRBV7-9
AAGSSVGSYNEQF NA TRBV3-1/TRBV3-2